Reported below is one T cell receptor beta chain. The CDR3 goes on 3 residues after the read ends, and that part is filled in from the germline J gene. V was pared by 0 bases and J by 8 bases, with 13 bases between. CDR3 length equals 15 residues. CDR1 and CDR2 (germline): SGHTA, FQGTGA. This sample was taken from a study of T cells in women clearing cervical HPV infection. The method was immunoSEQ multiplex PCR; TCRdb's version includes in-frame clones alone and lacks a portion of them. The sample holds some 30,000 clones. Sequences were obtained from blood buffy coat. The receptor was isolated from a woman between 18 and 70 years old with a cervical HPV16 infection that either progressed to CIN3+ or cleared (not recorded which). The chain carries TRBV7-3 and TRBJ1-4, with D possibly TRBD1 on 5 matching bases. CDR3 DNA (partial): TGTGCCAGCAGCTTAACGGGCAGGGTAGGGGAAAAA. Residues: CASSLTGRVGEK. The whole CDR3 sequence is CASSLTGRVGEKLFF.